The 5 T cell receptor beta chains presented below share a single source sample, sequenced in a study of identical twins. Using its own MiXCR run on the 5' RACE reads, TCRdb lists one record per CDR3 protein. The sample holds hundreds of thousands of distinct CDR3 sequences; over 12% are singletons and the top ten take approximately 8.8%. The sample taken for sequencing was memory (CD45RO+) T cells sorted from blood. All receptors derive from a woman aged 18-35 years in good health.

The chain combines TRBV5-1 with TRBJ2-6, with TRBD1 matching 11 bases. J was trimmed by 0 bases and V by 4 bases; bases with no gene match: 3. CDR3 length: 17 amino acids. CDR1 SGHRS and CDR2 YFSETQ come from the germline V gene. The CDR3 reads CASSAGTGGSGANVLTF. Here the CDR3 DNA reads TGCGCCAGCAGCGCCGGGACAGGGGGCTCTGGGGCCAACGTCCTGACTTTC.

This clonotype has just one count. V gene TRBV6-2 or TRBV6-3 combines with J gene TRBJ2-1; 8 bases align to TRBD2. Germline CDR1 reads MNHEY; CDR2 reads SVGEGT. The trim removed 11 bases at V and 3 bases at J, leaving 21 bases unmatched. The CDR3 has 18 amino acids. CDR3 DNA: TGTGCCTGCCGTGGTGGACTAGCAGAACACCCCCTCTACAATGAGCAGTTCTTC. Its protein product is CACRGGLAEHPLYNEQFF.

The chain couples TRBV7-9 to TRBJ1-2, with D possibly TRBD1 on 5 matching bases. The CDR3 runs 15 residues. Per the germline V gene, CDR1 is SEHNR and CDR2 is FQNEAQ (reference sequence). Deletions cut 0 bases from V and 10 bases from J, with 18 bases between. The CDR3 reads CASSLAPRVKGDYTF. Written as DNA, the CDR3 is TGTGCCAGCAGCTTAGCGCCCCGCGTAAAAGGGGACTACACCTTC.

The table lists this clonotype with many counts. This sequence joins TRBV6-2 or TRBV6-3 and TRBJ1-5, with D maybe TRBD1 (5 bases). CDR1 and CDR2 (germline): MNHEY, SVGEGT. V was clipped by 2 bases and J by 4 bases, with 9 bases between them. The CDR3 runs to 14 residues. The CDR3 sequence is CASSYGGGNQPQHF. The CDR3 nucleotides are TGTGCCAGCAGTTACGGGGGAGGGAATCAGCCCCAGCATTTT.

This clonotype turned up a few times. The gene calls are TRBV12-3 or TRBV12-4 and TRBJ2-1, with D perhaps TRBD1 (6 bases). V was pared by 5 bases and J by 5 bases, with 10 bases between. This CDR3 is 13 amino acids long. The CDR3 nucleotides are TGTGCCAGCAGTCACAGGGATGACAATGAGCAGTTCTTC. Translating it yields CASSHRDDNEQFF.